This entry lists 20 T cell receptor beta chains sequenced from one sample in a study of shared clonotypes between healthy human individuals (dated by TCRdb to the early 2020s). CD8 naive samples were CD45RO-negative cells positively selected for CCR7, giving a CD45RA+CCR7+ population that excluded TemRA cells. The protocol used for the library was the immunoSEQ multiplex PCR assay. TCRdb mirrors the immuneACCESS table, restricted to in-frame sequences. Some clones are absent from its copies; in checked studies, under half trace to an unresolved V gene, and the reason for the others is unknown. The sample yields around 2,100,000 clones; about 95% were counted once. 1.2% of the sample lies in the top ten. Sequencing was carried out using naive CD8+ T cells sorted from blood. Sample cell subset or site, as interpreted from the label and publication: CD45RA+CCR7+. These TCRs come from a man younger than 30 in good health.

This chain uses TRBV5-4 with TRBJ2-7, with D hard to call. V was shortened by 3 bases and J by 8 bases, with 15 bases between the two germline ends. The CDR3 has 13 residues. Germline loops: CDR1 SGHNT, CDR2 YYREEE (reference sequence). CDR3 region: CASSSPTDIKQYF. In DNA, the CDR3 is TGTGCCAGCAGCTCCCCTACGGATATCAAGCAGTACTTC.

The CDR3 loop reads CSVEDITGGPYEQYF. The DNA of the CDR3 is TGCAGCGTTGAAGATATCACAGGGGGACCATACGAGCAGTACTTC. The chain has TRBV29-1 and TRBJ2-7, with TRBD1 identical over 8 bases. The CDR3 sequence is 15 residues long. Germline CDR1 and CDR2: SQVTM and ANQGSEA. V shed 0 bases, J shed 4 bases, and the junction held 8 bases outside the gene matches.

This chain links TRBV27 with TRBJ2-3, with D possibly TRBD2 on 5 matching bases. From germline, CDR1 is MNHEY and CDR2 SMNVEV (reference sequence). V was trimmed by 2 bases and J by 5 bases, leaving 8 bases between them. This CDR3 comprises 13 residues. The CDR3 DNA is TGTGCCAGCAGTTTAATTGGAGGAGATACGCAGTATTTT. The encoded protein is CASSLIGGDTQYF.

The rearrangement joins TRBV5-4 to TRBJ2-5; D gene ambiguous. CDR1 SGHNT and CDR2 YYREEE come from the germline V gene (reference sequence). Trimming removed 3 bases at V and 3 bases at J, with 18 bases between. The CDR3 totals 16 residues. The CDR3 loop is CASSSRAPEPEETQYF. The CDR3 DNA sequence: TGTGCCAGCAGCTCCCGGGCCCCTGAACCCGAAGAGACCCAGTACTTC.

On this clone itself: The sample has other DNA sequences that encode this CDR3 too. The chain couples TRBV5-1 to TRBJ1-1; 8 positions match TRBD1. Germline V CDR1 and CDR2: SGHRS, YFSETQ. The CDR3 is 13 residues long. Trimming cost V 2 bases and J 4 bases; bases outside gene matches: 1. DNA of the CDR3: TGCGCCAGCAGCTTAACAGGGGGCACTGAAGCTTTCTTT. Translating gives CASSLTGGTEAFF.

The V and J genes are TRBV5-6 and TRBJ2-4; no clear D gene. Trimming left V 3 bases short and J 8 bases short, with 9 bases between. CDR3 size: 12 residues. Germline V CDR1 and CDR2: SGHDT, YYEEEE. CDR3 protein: CASSYGRDIQYF. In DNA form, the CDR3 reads TGTGCCAGCAGCTATGGAAGAGACATTCAGTACTTC.

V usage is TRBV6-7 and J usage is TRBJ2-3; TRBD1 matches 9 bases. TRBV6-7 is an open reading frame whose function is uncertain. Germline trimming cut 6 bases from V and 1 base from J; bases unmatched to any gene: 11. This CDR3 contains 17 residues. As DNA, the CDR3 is TGTGCCAGCAGACCCCTTCGGGACAGGGTTGGCACAGATACGCAGTATTTT. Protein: CASRPLRDRVGTDTQYF.

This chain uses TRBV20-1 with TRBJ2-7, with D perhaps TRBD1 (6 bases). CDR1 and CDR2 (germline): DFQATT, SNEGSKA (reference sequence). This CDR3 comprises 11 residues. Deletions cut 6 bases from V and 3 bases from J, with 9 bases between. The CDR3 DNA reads TGCAGTGCCTGGACAGACTACGAGCAGTACTTC. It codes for CSAWTDYEQYF.

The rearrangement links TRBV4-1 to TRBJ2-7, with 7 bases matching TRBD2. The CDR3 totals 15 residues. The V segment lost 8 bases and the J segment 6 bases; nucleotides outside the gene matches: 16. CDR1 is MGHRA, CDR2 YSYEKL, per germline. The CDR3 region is CASRPEPRGKSEQYF. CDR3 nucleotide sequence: TGCGCCAGCCGTCCCGAACCGCGGGGGAAGAGCGAGCAGTACTTC.

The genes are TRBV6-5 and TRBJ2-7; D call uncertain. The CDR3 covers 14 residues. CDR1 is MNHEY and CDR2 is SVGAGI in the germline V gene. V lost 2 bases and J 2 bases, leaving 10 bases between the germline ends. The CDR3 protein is CASSYAHLAYEQYF. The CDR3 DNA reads TGTGCCAGCAGTTACGCCCACTTGGCCTACGAGCAGTACTTC.

Here the CDR3 reads CASSYFGAGEKETQYF. CDR3 nucleotide sequence: TGTGCCAGCAGCTACTTTGGAGCGGGAGAAAAAGAGACCCAGTACTTC. V and J are TRBV7-9 and TRBJ2-5; 8 nucleotides match TRBD2. The CDR3 contains 16 residues. With V trimmed by 4 bases and J by 3 bases, 10 bases remained unmatched. Per the germline V gene, CDR1 is SEHNR and CDR2 is FQNEAQ (reference sequence).

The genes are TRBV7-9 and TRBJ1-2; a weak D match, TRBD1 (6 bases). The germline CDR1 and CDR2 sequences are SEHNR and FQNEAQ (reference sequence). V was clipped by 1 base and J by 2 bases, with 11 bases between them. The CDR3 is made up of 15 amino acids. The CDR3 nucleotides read TGTGCCAGCAGCTTAGAATTTGACAGGAACTATGGCTACACCTTC. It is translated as CASSLEFDRNYGYTF.

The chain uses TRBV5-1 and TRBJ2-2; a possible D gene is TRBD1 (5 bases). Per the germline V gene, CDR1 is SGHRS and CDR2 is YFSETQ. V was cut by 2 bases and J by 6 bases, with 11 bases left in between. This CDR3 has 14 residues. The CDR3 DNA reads TGCGCCAGCAGCTTAGTGACAGAGGCCGGGGAGCTGTTTTTT. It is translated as CASSLVTEAGELFF.

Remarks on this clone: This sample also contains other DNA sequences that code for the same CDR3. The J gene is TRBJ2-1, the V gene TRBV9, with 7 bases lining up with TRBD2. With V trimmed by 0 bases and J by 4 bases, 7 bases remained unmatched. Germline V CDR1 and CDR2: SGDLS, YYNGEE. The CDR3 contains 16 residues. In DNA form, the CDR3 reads TGTGCCAGCAGCGTAGTTCCCAGCGGGGCATACAATGAGCAGTTCTTC. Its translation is CASSVVPSGAYNEQFF. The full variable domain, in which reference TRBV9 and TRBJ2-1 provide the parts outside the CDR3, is DSGVTQTPKHLITATGQRVTLRCSPRSGDLSVYWYQQSLDQGLQFLIQYYNGEERAKGNILERFSAQQFPDLHSELNLSSLELGDSALYFCASSVVPSGAYNEQFFGPGTRLTVL.

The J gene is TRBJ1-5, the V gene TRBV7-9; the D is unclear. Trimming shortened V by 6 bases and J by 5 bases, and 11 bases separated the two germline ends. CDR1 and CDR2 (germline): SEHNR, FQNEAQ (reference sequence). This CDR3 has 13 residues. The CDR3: CASRRDGDQPQHF. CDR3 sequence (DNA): TGTGCCAGCAGGCGAGACGGGGATCAGCCCCAGCATTTT.

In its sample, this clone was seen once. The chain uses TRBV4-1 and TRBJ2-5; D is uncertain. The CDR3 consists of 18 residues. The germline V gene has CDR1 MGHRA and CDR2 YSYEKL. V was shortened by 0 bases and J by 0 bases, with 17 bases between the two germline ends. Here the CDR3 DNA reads TGCGCCAGCAGCCAAGAAGGAACGTCAGGCCTGTACCAAGAGACCCAGTACTTC. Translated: CASSQEGTSGLYQETQYF.

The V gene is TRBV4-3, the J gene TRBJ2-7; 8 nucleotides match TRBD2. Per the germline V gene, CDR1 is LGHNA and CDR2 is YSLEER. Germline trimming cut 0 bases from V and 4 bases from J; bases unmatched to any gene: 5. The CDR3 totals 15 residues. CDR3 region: CASSQDFTSGYEQYF. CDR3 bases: TGCGCCAGCAGCCAAGACTTTACTAGCGGATACGAGCAGTACTTC.

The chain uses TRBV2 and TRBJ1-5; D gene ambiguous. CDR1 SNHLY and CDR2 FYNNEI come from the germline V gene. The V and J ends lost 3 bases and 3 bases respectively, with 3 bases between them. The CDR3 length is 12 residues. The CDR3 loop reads CASSDYNQPQHF. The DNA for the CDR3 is TGTGCCAGCAGTGATTACAATCAGCCCCAGCATTTT.

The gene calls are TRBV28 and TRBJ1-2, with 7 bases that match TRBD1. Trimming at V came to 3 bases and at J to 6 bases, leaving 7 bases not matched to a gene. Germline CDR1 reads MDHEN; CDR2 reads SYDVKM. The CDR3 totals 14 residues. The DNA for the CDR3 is TGTGCCAGCAGTTTGGTGGGTCAGGGGGATGGCTACACCTTC. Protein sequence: CASSLVGQGDGYTF.

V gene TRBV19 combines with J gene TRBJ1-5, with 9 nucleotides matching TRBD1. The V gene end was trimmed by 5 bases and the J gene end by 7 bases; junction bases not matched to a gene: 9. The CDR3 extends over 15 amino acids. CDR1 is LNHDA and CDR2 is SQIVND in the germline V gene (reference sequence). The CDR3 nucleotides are TGTGCCAGTAGTCGGGACAGGGAGGGGGAACAGCCCCAGCATTTT. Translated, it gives CASSRDREGEQPQHF.